This entry lists 16 T cell receptor beta chains sequenced from one sample in a study of beta chain features in type 1 diabetes. The isolated RNA, all of it, was reverse transcribed, so expressed TCRB transcripts were what got sequenced. TCRdb keeps only in-frame clones here, not all; method: immunoSEQ multiplex PCR. The sample holds about 210,000 clones, under 13% seen once. Source material: central memory CD4+ T cells from blood. The receptors were gathered from a man younger than 35 in good health.

V and J are TRBV2 and TRBJ1-5; D is perhaps TRBD1 (5 bases). CDR3 length: 14 residues. From germline, CDR1 is SNHLY and CDR2 FYNNEI. V lost 8 bases and J lost 3, with 14 bases in between. CDR3 region: CASRIGAINQPQHF. For the CDR3, the DNA is TGTGCCAGCCGGATTGGGGCGATCAATCAGCCCCAGCATTTT.

This chain uses TRBV29-1 with TRBJ1-1; maybe TRBD1 (6 bases). The CDR3 is 13 amino acids. Trimming took off 0 bases at V and 1 base at J, with 6 bases between the two ends. Germline V gene lookup returns CDR1 SQVTM and CDR2 ANQGSEA. CDR3 sequence: CSVEDRGNTEAFF. DNA for the CDR3: TGCAGCGTTGAAGACAGGGGGAACACTGAAGCTTTCTTT.

V gene TRBV7-9 combines with J gene TRBJ2-5, with D maybe TRBD1 (5 bases). The CDR3 sequence is 14 residues long. With 5 bases removed from V and 4 bases from J, the gap between germline ends came to 14 bases. The germline gives CDR1 SEHNR, CDR2 FQNEAQ (reference sequence). The CDR3: CASSRPGRGETQYF. DNA of the CDR3: TGTGCCAGCAGCCGCCCGGGTAGGGGAGAGACCCAGTACTTC.

The sample holds a few counts of this clone. The V call is TRBV15, the J call TRBJ1-5, with D maybe TRBD1 (5 bases). V lost 0 bases to trimming and J lost 2 bases, with 8 bases between them. Germline V gives CDR1 LNHNV, CDR2 YYDKDF (reference sequence). The CDR3 is 15 residues long. The CDR3 bases are TGTGCCACCAGCAGAGAAAACAGGCGCAATCAGCCCCAGCATTTT. Amino acid sequence: CATSRENRRNQPQHF. Variable domain in full (rest from reference TRBV15 and TRBJ1-5): DAMVIQNPRYQVTQFGKPVTLSCSQTLNHNVMYWYQQKSSQAPKLLFHYYDKDFNNEADTPDNFQSRRPNTSFCFLDIRSPGLGDTAMYLCATSRENRRNQPQHFGDGTRLSIL.

At least ten counts were recorded for this clone. The chain links TRBV20-1 to TRBJ2-1; no definite D call. Germline CDR1 is DFQATT and CDR2 is SNEGSKA (reference sequence). Between the trimmed V and J ends, which lost 8 bases and 11 bases, there was a span of 16 bases. This CDR3 has 11 residues. CDR3 loop: CSIVRVPKQFF. CDR3 coding DNA: TGCAGTATCGTAAGGGTGCCCAAGCAGTTCTTC.

At least ten counts were recorded for this clone. This chain uses TRBV11-1 with TRBJ2-1; 9 bases map to TRBD2. V was clipped by 4 bases and J by 3 bases; unmatched bases: 4. Germline V gene lookup returns CDR1 SGHAT and CDR2 FQDESV (reference sequence). The CDR3 loop spans 15 amino acids. The CDR3 region is CASSSGLAYYNEQFF. The CDR3 nucleotides are TGTGCCAGCAGCTCTGGACTAGCGTACTACAATGAGCAGTTCTTC.

There are a few counts of this clone. The rearrangement uses TRBV28 and TRBJ2-1, with 16 bases identical to TRBD2. Germline-derived CDR1 and CDR2 are MDHEN and SYDVKM. V gave up 6 bases and J gave up 4 bases; unmatched junction bases: 6. The CDR3 spans 17 residues. Here the CDR3 reads CASSPGLAGGRYNEQFF. CDR3 nucleotide sequence: TGTGCCAGCAGCCCGGGACTAGCGGGAGGGCGTTACAATGAGCAGTTCTTC.

The chain employs TRBV27 and TRBJ2-1; the D gene could be TRBD1 or TRBD2 (6 bases each). CDR1 is MNHEY and CDR2 is SMNVEV in the germline V gene (reference sequence). The CDR3 is 16 amino acids. V was trimmed by 1 base and J by 8 bases, leaving 18 bases between them. The CDR3 bases are TGTGCCAGCAGTTTATTTGCGGGACACCTCTCGGATGAGCAGTTCTTC. This gives the protein CASSLFAGHLSDEQFF.

This clone was seen ten or more times. The same CDR3 arises from other DNA sequences in this sample as well. The rearrangement uses TRBV2 and TRBJ1-2; TRBD1 is a possible D gene (6 bases). Between the trimmed V and J ends, which lost 6 bases and 8 bases, there was a span of 10 bases. This CDR3 has 11 amino acids. Germline CDR1 SNHLY, CDR2 FYNNEI. The CDR3 DNA follows: TGTGCCAGCAGCCCAGGGGTCGGCTACACCTTC. This translates into CASSPGVGYTF.

This clone was seen a few times. The chain is built from TRBV19 and TRBJ2-1; D tentatively fits TRBD1 or TRBD2 (5 bases each). Trimming removed 4 bases from V and 2 bases from J, with 12 bases in between. Germline V lookup: CDR1 LNHDA, CDR2 SQIVND (reference sequence). The CDR3 is 15 amino acids. CDR3 amino acids: CASSTGRAAYNEQFF. The CDR3 region has the DNA TGTGCCAGTAGTACGGGACGCGCAGCCTACAATGAGCAGTTCTTC.

J is TRBJ2-7 and V is TRBV9; 9 bases align to TRBD1. With V trimmed by 3 bases and J by 6 bases, 4 bases remained unmatched. CDR3 length equals 13 residues. In germline, CDR1 is SGDLS, CDR2 YYNGEE. This CDR3 reads CASSATGGSEQYF. The CDR3 DNA reads TGTGCCAGCAGCGCGACAGGGGGGAGCGAGCAGTACTTC.

This clone occurred a few times. The J gene is TRBJ1-1, the V gene TRBV4-3; D is perhaps TRBD1 (6 bases). With 4 bases removed from V and 5 bases from J, the gap between germline ends came to 20 bases. CDR1 LGHNA and CDR2 YSLEER come from the germline V gene. The CDR3 runs to 16 residues. The CDR3 reads CASSPMGAARLTEAFF. The CDR3 nucleotides are TGCGCCAGCAGCCCGATGGGGGCTGCACGATTGACTGAAGCTTTCTTT.

Regarding this clone: In the same sample, other DNA sequences code for this CDR3. The chain combines TRBV7-6 with TRBJ1-1; D unresolved. The V end was cut by 2 bases, the J end by 2 bases, with 6 bases between. Germline V CDR1 and CDR2: SGHVS, FNYEAQ. CDR3 length: 13 amino acids. The CDR3 spells CASSLSGNTEAFF. Here the CDR3 DNA reads TGTGCCAGCAGCTTATCAGGAAACACTGAAGCTTTCTTT.

In regard to this clone: A much larger clone differs from this one at a single base, so this may be a read error. This chain connects TRBV25-1 to TRBJ2-5; 10 bases line up with TRBD2. CDR1 and CDR2 (germline): MGHDK, SYGVNS. The CDR3 length is 14 residues. J lost 5 bases, V lost 4 bases, and 4 bases had no gene match. The DNA of the CDR3 is TGTGCCAGCAGTGGAAGTAGCGGGAGGGAGACCCAGTACTTC. It yields the protein CASSGSSGRETQYF.

CDR3 sequence (DNA): TGTGCCAGCACCAGGGACAGGGGTGCCAAAAACATTCAGTACTTC. Translating it yields CASTRDRGAKNIQYF. The chain employs TRBV2 and TRBJ2-4, with 10 nucleotides matching TRBD1. Germline V CDR1 and CDR2: SNHLY, FYNNEI. V dropped 7 bases and J dropped 1; count of bases not matched to a gene: 4. The CDR3 contains 15 residues.

The chain couples TRBV9 to TRBJ2-7; 7 nucleotides line up with TRBD2. V lost 4 bases, J lost 0 bases, and 4 bases stayed unmatched. Germline V lookup: CDR1 SGDLS, CDR2 YYNGEE. The CDR3 totals 14 residues. CDR3 amino acids: CASSSRTSSYEQYF. As DNA, the CDR3 is TGTGCCAGCAGCTCCCGGACTAGCTCCTACGAGCAGTACTTC.